Below are 22 T cell receptor beta chains sequenced from a single sample in a study of blood T cell repertoires in COVID-19. Using immunoSEQ multiplex PCR, the repertoire was profiled, and TCRdb retains in-frame clones only, with some absent. The sample consists of about 160,000 clones, roughly 90% of them appearing once. Sequencing was carried out using peripheral blood. These receptors all stem from a woman in her seventies with acute or convalescent COVID-19.

This clone has only a few counts. The chain combines TRBV10-3 with TRBJ1-1, with 10 bases aligning to TRBD1. With V trimmed by 6 bases and J by 0 bases, 1 base remained unmatched. Germline-derived CDR1 and CDR2 are ENHRY and SYGVKD. This CDR3 comprises 14 residues. In DNA form, the CDR3 reads TGTGCCATCAGGGGACAGGGGTTGAACACTGAAGCTTTCTTT. It yields the protein CAIRGQGLNTEAFF.

The chain combines TRBV5-6 with TRBJ1-2; a possible D gene is TRBD1 (6 bases). Germline values: CDR1 SGHDT, CDR2 YYEEEE. The V gene lost 4 bases and the J gene lost 4 bases, with 20 bases spanning the gap. The CDR3 is 16 residues long. As DNA, the CDR3 is TGTGCCAGCAGCCCTTTAAGCGGGGGGCTGGGCTATGGCTACACCTTC. Translating it yields CASSPLSGGLGYGYTF. Combining the CDR3 with reference TRBV5-6 and TRBJ1-2 gives the whole variable domain DAGVTQSPTHLIKTRGQQVTLRCSPKSGHDTVSWYQQALGQGPQFIFQYYEEEERQRGNFPDRFSGHQFPNYSSELNVNALLLGDSALYLCASSPLSGGLGYGYTFGSGTRLTVV.

The gene calls are TRBV4-3 and TRBJ1-2; 8 nucleotides agree with TRBD1. The length of the CDR3 is 17 residues. J was trimmed by 5 bases and V by 0 bases; bases with no gene match: 11. Per germline, CDR1 LGHNA and CDR2 YSLEER. The CDR3 DNA reads as TGCGCCAGCAGCCAAGATTTCGGGGACAGGAACCCATATGGCTACACCTTC. Protein sequence: CASSQDFGDRNPYGYTF.

This CDR3 is CATSTRTGNTEAFF. As DNA, the CDR3 is TGTGCCACCAGCACACGGACAGGGAACACTGAAGCTTTCTTT. The rearrangement links TRBV15 to TRBJ1-1, with 7 nucleotides matching TRBD1. Per the germline V gene, CDR1 is LNHNV and CDR2 is YYDKDF (reference sequence). CDR3 length equals 14 residues. The V gene end was trimmed by 4 bases and the J gene end by 1 base; junction bases not matched to a gene: 3.

The J gene is TRBJ2-5, the V gene TRBV6-5; tentative D call: TRBD1 (5 bases). This CDR3 contains 15 residues. The V gene's germline CDR1 is MNHEY and CDR2 SVGAGI. V lost 0 bases and J lost 3, with 11 bases in between. CDR3 in amino acids: CASSYSSKGEETQYF. The CDR3 nucleotides read TGTGCCAGCAGTTACTCGAGTAAAGGGGAAGAGACCCAGTACTTC.

CDR3 DNA sequence: TGTGCCAGCAGTGAGGGACAGGGATTCGGTGGCTACACCTTC. Its protein is CASSEGQGFGGYTF. V and J are TRBV25-1 and TRBJ1-2; 9 bases line up with TRBD1. Trimming removed 3 bases from V and 7 bases from J; junction bases left unmatched: 6. CDR1 and CDR2 from the germline V gene are MGHDK and SYGVNS. This CDR3 has 14 residues.

This chain joins TRBV11-2 and TRBJ1-1; D may be TRBD1 (6 bases). V lost 2 bases, J lost 3 bases, and 7 bases lay in between. The length of the CDR3 is 13 residues. Germline CDR1 reads SGHAT; CDR2 reads FQNNGV. This CDR3 is CASSLTGYTEAFF. For the CDR3, the DNA is TGTGCCAGCAGCTTAACAGGGTACACTGAAGCTTTCTTT.

The chain links TRBV6-5 to TRBJ2-7; a weak D match, TRBD2 (7 bases). The CDR3 length is 14 residues. Trimming cost V 10 bases and J 3 bases, with 19 bases left between them. Germline loops: CDR1 MNHEY, CDR2 SVGAGI. The CDR3 here is CATNPPGGRYEQYF. CDR3 sequence (DNA): TGTGCCACCAATCCCCCGGGGGGCCGCTACGAGCAGTACTTC.

The rearrangement links TRBV29-1 to TRBJ2-1, with no clear D. Germline CDR1 and CDR2: SQVTM and ANQGSEA. There are 10 residues in the CDR3. V was clipped by 4 bases and J by 7 bases, with 5 bases between them. CDR3 sequence reads: CSVGLNEQFF. The CDR3 nucleotides read TGCAGCGTTGGGCTGAATGAGCAGTTCTTC.

The chain couples TRBV5-1 to TRBJ2-2; 8 nucleotides agree with TRBD1. Trimming at V came to 4 bases and at J to 6 bases, leaving 5 bases not matched to a gene. This CDR3 region has 14 residues. Germline V gene data show CDR1 as SGHRS and CDR2 as YFSETQ. CDR3 nucleotides: TGCGCCAGCAGCCAAGGGACAGGTCCCGGGGAGCTGTTTTTT. As protein: CASSQGTGPGELFF. The full variable domain, its missing parts supplied by reference TRBV5-1 and TRBJ2-2, is KAGVTQTPRYLIKTRGQQVTLSCSPISGHRSVSWYQQTPGQGLQFLFEYFSETQRNKGNFPGRFSGRQFSNSRSEMNVSTLELGDSALYLCASSQGTGPGELFFGEGSRLTVL.

The chain is built from TRBV5-1 and TRBJ1-1; the match to TRBD1 covers 11 bases. V was clipped by 4 bases and J by 5 bases; unmatched bases: 7. The CDR3 sequence is 15 residues long. The germline gives CDR1 SGHRS, CDR2 YFSETQ. CDR3: CASSLTGQGVTEAFF. CDR3 nucleotide sequence: TGCGCCAGCAGCCTGACGGGACAGGGGGTTACTGAAGCTTTCTTT.

The chain employs TRBV10-3 and TRBJ1-1, with TRBD1 matching 7 bases. The V segment lost 0 bases and the J segment 3 bases; nucleotides outside the gene matches: 10. This CDR3 region has 17 residues. In germline, CDR1 is ENHRY, CDR2 SYGVKD. The CDR3 sequence: CAISESPSVQGDTEAFF. In nucleotides, the CDR3 is TGTGCCATCAGTGAGTCCCCCTCTGTTCAGGGGGACACTGAAGCTTTCTTT.

In this sample, this clone turned up a few times. The gene calls are TRBV4-1 and TRBJ1-5; possible D gene TRBD1, 5 bases. Trimming removed 0 bases from V and 2 bases from J, with 8 bases in between. Germline CDR1 MGHRA, CDR2 YSYEKL. CDR3 length equals 15 residues. CDR3 protein: CASSQENRRNQPQHF. The CDR3, as DNA: TGCGCCAGCAGCCAAGAGAACAGGCGCAATCAGCCCCAGCATTTT.

The rearrangement joins TRBV29-1 to TRBJ2-5; tentatively, D is TRBD2 (5 bases). Germline lookup yields CDR1 SQVTM and CDR2 ANQGSEA. CDR3 length: 12 residues. Trimming cost V 6 bases and J 3 bases, with 11 bases left between them. This CDR3 is CSVQRGKETQYF. In nucleotides, the CDR3 is TGCAGCGTGCAGCGAGGGAAAGAGACCCAGTACTTC.

The chain employs TRBV7-8 and TRBJ2-3; D is possibly TRBD2 (6 bases). Germline V lookup: CDR1 SGHVS, CDR2 FQNEAQ. V was cut by 7 bases and J by 1 base, with 15 bases left in between. The CDR3 runs 15 residues. CDR3 sequence reads: CASTFPGLRTDTQYF. The DNA for the CDR3 is TGTGCCAGCACCTTTCCGGGACTCCGCACAGATACGCAGTATTTT. Based on the CDR3 plus reference TRBV7-8 and TRBJ2-3, the full variable domain is GAGVSQSPRYKVAKRGQDVALRCDPISGHVSLFWYQQALGQGPEFLTYFQNEAQLDKSGLPSDRFFAERPEGSVSTLKIQRTQQEDSAVYLCASTFPGLRTDTQYFGPGTRLTVL.

This chain links TRBV6-1 with TRBJ1-6; no reliable D call. Per germline, CDR1 MNHNS and CDR2 SASEGT. The CDR3 spans 15 residues. Trimming stripped 2 bases from V and 0 bases from J, with 5 bases between. CDR3 protein: CASSESSSYNSPLHF. CDR3 in DNA: TGTGCCAGCAGTGAAAGTAGCTCCTATAATTCACCCCTCCACTTT.

This clone was seen just once. The chain employs TRBV30 and TRBJ1-1, with TRBD1 identical over 11 bases. The germline V gene has CDR1 GTSNPN and CDR2 SVGIG (reference sequence). This CDR3 contains 17 residues. V shed 3 bases and J 3 bases; nucleotides not matched to a gene: 12. In DNA, the CDR3 is TGTGCCTGGAGGATGGACAGGGGGCTTACCTTGGACACTGAAGCTTTCTTT. It encodes CAWRMDRGLTLDTEAFF.

The rearrangement links TRBV27 to TRBJ2-3, with a possible D match to TRBD1 (6 bases). V lost 5 bases, J lost 1 base, and 13 bases lay in between. This CDR3 region has 15 residues. Germline V CDR1 and CDR2: MNHEY, SMNVEV (reference sequence). The CDR3 DNA is TGTGCCAGCAGTACCGGACAGAAACGCACAGATACGCAGTATTTT. Translating it yields CASSTGQKRTDTQYF.

The V and J genes are TRBV12-3 or TRBV12-4 and TRBJ1-1, with D possibly being TRBD1 (5 bases). Between the trimmed V and J ends, which lost 6 bases and 5 bases, there was a span of 10 bases. This CDR3 contains 12 residues. CDR3 DNA: TGTGCCAGCAGCCGACGGGGGACTGAAGCTTTCTTT. This codes for CASSRRGTEAFF.

This clone was seen only once. V usage is TRBV5-4 and J usage is TRBJ1-2; possible D gene TRBD1, 6 bases. Germline CDR1 reads SGHNT; CDR2 reads YYREEE (reference sequence). V was trimmed by 4 bases and J by 4 bases, leaving 11 bases between them. This CDR3 has 13 residues. In DNA, the CDR3 is TGTGCCAGCAGCACCGGGACAAGCTATGGCTACACCTTC. Encoded protein: CASSTGTSYGYTF.

The chain combines TRBV9 with TRBJ2-4; 11 nucleotides agree with TRBD2. With 2 bases clipped from V and 5 bases from J, the junction kept 3 bases outside the gene matches. The germline CDR1 and CDR2 sequences are SGDLS and YYNGEE. This CDR3 has 15 residues. The CDR3 spells CASSVGTSGQNIQYF. The CDR3 region has the DNA TGTGCCAGCAGCGTTGGGACTAGCGGACAAAACATTCAGTACTTC. Based on the CDR3 plus reference TRBV9 and TRBJ2-4, the full variable domain is DSGVTQTPKHLITATGQRVTLRCSPRSGDLSVYWYQQSLDQGLQFLIQYYNGEERAKGNILERFSAQQFPDLHSELNLSSLELGDSALYFCASSVGTSGQNIQYFGAGTRLSVL.

The V call is TRBV28, the J call TRBJ1-4; perhaps TRBD1 as D (6 bases). Germline V CDR1 and CDR2: MDHEN, SYDVKM. Trimming shortened V by 6 bases and J by 7 bases, and 12 bases separated the two germline ends. The CDR3 runs 13 residues. The CDR3 DNA reads TGTGCCAGCAGCCGGGACATATTTGAAAAACTGTTTTTT. Its translation is CASSRDIFEKLFF.